What follows is one T cell receptor beta chain and its context. These data come from a study of blood T cells in healthy people across ages. The CDR3 has 17 residues. Germline values: CDR1 LGHNA, CDR2 YSLEER. V lost 2 bases, J lost 1 base, and 11 bases stayed unmatched. Primers used in a second PCR of roughly 6 to 11 cycles were a sample-barcoded 5' primer and a J-beta primer mix. TCRdb passed the 5' RACE reads through MiXCR, listing each CDR3 protein once. The data hold 540,000 or so distinct CDR3 sequences, with 24% observed a single time. These data were also filed under a second study, of T cells of mothers and their children.

The sample was blood. The sequence derives from a boy aged 5-17 years in good health. The chain recombines TRBV4-3 with TRBJ2-7; 7 bases are shared with TRBD1. In DNA, the CDR3 is TGCGCCAGCAGCCAAATGGCCGGACAGGAACTATCCTACGAGCAGTACTTC. Amino acids: CASSQMAGQELSYEQYF.